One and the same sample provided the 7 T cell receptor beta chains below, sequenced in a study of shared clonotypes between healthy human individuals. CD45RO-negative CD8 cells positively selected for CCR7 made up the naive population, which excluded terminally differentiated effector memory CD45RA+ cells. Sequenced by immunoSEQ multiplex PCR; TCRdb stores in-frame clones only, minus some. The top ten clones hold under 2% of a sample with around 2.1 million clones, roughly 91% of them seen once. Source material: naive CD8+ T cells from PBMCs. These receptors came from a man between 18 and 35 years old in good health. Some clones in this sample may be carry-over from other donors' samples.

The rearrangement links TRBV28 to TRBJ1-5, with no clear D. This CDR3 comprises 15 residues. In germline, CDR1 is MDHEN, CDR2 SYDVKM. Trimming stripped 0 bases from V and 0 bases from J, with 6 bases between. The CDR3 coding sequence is TGTGCCAGCAGTTTATGGGGCCCTAGCAATCAGCCCCAGCATTTT. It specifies CASSLWGPSNQPQHF.

The CDR3 region is CASSLEEIAGGPGDTQYF. The DNA of the CDR3 is TGTGCCAGCAGCTTGGAGGAGATAGCGGGAGGGCCTGGAGATACGCAGTATTTT. This chain uses TRBV5-5 with TRBJ2-3; the match to TRBD2 covers 11 bases. V shed 0 bases and J 5 bases; nucleotides not matched to a gene: 11. The V gene's germline CDR1 is SGHKS and CDR2 YYEKEE (reference sequence). CDR3 length: 18 amino acids.

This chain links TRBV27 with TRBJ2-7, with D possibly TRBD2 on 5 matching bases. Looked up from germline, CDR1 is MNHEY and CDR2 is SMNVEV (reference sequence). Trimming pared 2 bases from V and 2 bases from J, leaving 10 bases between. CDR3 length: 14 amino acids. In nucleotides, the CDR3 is TGTGCCAGCAGTTTAGTCTCCGGGACCTACGAGCAGTACTTC. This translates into CASSLVSGTYEQYF.

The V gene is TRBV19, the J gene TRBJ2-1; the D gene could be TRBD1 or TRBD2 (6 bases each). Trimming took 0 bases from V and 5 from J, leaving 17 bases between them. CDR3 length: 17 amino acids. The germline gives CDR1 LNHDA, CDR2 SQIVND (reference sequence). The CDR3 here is CASSIDPQGWGDNEQFF. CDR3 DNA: TGTGCCAGTAGTATAGATCCCCAGGGGTGGGGGGACAATGAGCAGTTCTTC.

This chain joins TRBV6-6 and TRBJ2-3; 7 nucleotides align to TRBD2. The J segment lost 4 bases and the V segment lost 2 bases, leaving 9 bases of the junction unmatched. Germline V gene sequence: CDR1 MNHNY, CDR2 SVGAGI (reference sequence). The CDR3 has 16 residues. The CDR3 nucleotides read TGTGCCAGCAGTTACCGGCCTAGCGGATTTCCAGATACGCAGTATTTT. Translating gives CASSYRPSGFPDTQYF.

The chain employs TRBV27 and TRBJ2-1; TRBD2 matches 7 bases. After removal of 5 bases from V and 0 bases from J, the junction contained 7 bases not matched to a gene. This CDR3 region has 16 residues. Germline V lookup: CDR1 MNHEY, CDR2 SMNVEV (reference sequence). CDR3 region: CASSPSWGGSYNEQFF. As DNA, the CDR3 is TGTGCCAGCAGTCCTAGTTGGGGGGGCTCCTACAATGAGCAGTTCTTC.

The CDR3, as DNA: TGTGCCAGCAGCCTATCCCCCGGGACGGGAAGACCCTATGGCTACACCTTC. This gives the protein CASSLSPGTGRPYGYTF. The chain joins TRBV9 to TRBJ1-2, with a tentative D call TRBD1 (5 bases). V was trimmed by 4 bases and J by 4 bases, leaving 23 bases between them. Germline V CDR1 and CDR2: SGDLS, YYNGEE. CDR3 length: 17 amino acids.